The 27 T cell receptor beta chains reported below all come from one sample, sequenced in a study of cytomegalovirus exposure and HLA in healthy donors. Generated by immunoSEQ multiplex PCR, the TCRdb table keeps only in-frame clones and is missing some. The profile shows some 150,000 clones, roughly 88% of them singletons. The sequencing input was PBMCs. All receptors derive from a young woman in good health and CMV-seropositive.

The chain is built from TRBV6-6 and TRBJ2-3; D might be TRBD2 (6 bases). This CDR3 is built from 15 residues. Germline V gives CDR1 MNHNY, CDR2 SVGAGI (reference sequence). Between the trimmed V and J ends, which lost 0 bases and 5 bases, there was a span of 12 bases. The DNA of the CDR3 is TGTGCCAGCAGTTACTCGACTGGGACTGTAGATACGCAGTATTTT. This codes for CASSYSTGTVDTQYF.

This clone occurred once. This chain uses TRBV28 with TRBJ2-2; D ambiguous. Germline loops: CDR1 MDHEN, CDR2 SYDVKM. This CDR3 spans 13 amino acids. Trimming left V 10 bases short and J 1 base short, with 10 bases between. The CDR3 loop reads CATSTENTGELFF. The CDR3, as DNA: TGTGCCACGTCGACTGAGAACACCGGGGAGCTGTTTTTT.

This chain links TRBV5-4 with TRBJ2-1; 9 bases fit TRBD2. The length of the CDR3 is 16 residues. Germline trimming cut 4 bases from V and 4 bases from J; bases unmatched to any gene: 9. Per germline, CDR1 SGHNT and CDR2 YYREEE (reference sequence). CDR3 sequence: CASSGGTSRRYNEQFF. For the CDR3, the DNA is TGTGCCAGCAGCGGAGGGACTAGCAGAAGATACAATGAGCAGTTCTTC.

This chain links TRBV4-2 with TRBJ2-7, with a possible D match to TRBD2 (6 bases). The germline V gene encodes CDR1 LGHNA and CDR2 YNFKEQ. The CDR3 loop spans 17 amino acids. Trimming took 0 bases from V and 2 from J, leaving 17 bases between them. This chain's CDR3 is CASSQEDTRGFAYEQYF. The CDR3 nucleotides are TGTGCCAGCAGCCAAGAGGATACGCGGGGCTTCGCCTACGAGCAGTACTTC.

V usage is TRBV4-2 and J usage is TRBJ2-2; 10 bases fit TRBD1. The CDR3 has 18 amino acids. CDR1 and CDR2 from the germline V gene are LGHNA and YNFKEQ. V lost 8 bases, J lost 7 bases, and 19 bases stayed unmatched. CDR3 amino acids: CASGPLELGTGENGELFF. DNA of the CDR3: TGTGCCAGCGGACCTCTCGAATTGGGGACAGGGGAAAACGGGGAGCTGTTTTTT.

The V and J genes are TRBV29-1 and TRBJ1-1, with 9 bases that match TRBD1. J lost 3 bases, V lost 7 bases, and 6 bases had no gene match. CDR3 size: 13 residues. Germline V gene data show CDR1 as SQVTM and CDR2 as ANQGSEA. The CDR3 sequence is CSGWTGEDTEAFF. CDR3 DNA: TGCAGCGGATGGACAGGGGAGGACACTGAAGCTTTCTTT.

V usage is TRBV7-9 and J usage is TRBJ1-2; 7 bases fit TRBD1. The CDR3 loop spans 14 amino acids. Per the germline V gene, CDR1 is SEHNR and CDR2 is FQNEAQ (reference sequence). Trimming cost V 6 bases and J 4 bases; bases outside gene matches: 8. CDR3 DNA: TGTGCCAGCAGGAGCGACAGGGCTCGCTATGGCTACACCTTC. Amino acid sequence: CASRSDRARYGYTF. The whole variable domain, filled in from reference TRBV7-9 and TRBJ1-2, reads DTGVSQNPRHKITKRGQNVTFRCDPISEHNRLYWYRQTLGQGPEFLTYFQNEAQLEKSRLLSDRFSAERPKGSFSTLEIQRTEQGDSAMYLCASRSDRARYGYTFGSGTRLTVV.

The CDR3 DNA reads as TGTGCCAGCAGTTTCGCCAGGAGGGATGGCTACACCTTC. Translation gives CASSFARRDGYTF. V and J are TRBV28 and TRBJ1-2; no clear D. Trimming took 3 bases from V and 6 from J, leaving 11 bases between them. The germline CDR1 and CDR2 sequences are MDHEN and SYDVKM. CDR3 length: 13 residues.

This clone was recorded a few times. This chain connects TRBV19 to TRBJ1-2; D perhaps matches TRBD1 (5 bases). Germline V gives CDR1 LNHDA, CDR2 SQIVND (reference sequence). V was shortened by 3 bases and J by 5 bases, with 7 bases between the two germline ends. The CDR3 loop spans 12 amino acids. CDR3 loop: CASSIPGYGYTF. The CDR3 DNA reads as TGTGCCAGTAGTATCCCAGGGTATGGCTACACCTTC.

V is TRBV7-2 and J is TRBJ1-2; no firm D call. Trimming removed 6 bases at V and 4 bases at J, with 18 bases between. Germline lookup yields CDR1 SGHTA and CDR2 FQGNSA. This CDR3 has 15 residues. The CDR3 spells CASSSSFTGSYGYTF. The CDR3 nucleotides read TGTGCCAGCAGTTCTTCTTTTACGGGGTCCTATGGCTACACCTTC.

The chain links TRBV19 to TRBJ2-3; no clear D. This CDR3 contains 13 residues. V dropped 4 bases and J dropped 3 bases, with 8 bases sitting between them. The germline CDR1 and CDR2 sequences are LNHDA and SQIVND (reference sequence). The CDR3 reads CASSNSRTDTQYF. The CDR3 nucleotides are TGTGCCAGTAGTAACTCGAGGACAGATACGCAGTATTTT.

This clone was picked up a small number of times. CDR3 loop: CASSRGWGDYEQYF. CDR3 bases: TGCGCCAGCAGCCGAGGATGGGGGGACTACGAGCAGTACTTC. J is TRBJ2-7 and V is TRBV5-1, with D tentatively TRBD2 (6 bases). The germline V gene has CDR1 SGHRS and CDR2 YFSETQ. The CDR3 runs to 14 residues. V was cut by 4 bases and J by 3 bases, with 14 bases left in between.

The chain recombines TRBV28 with TRBJ1-3, with TRBD1 as a possible D gene (5 bases). V was clipped by 3 bases and J by 0 bases, with 9 bases between them. The CDR3 loop spans 15 amino acids. Germline CDR1 reads MDHEN; CDR2 reads SYDVKM. CDR3 in amino acids: CASSFGQASGNTIYF. CDR3 in DNA: TGTGCCAGCAGTTTCGGACAAGCCTCTGGAAACACCATATATTTT. Based on the CDR3 plus reference TRBV28 and TRBJ1-3, the full variable domain is DVKVTQSSRYLVKRTGEKVFLECVQDMDHENMFWYRQDPGLGLRLIYFSYDVKMKEKGDIPEGYSVSREKKERFSLILESASTNQTSMYLCASSFGQASGNTIYFGEGSWLTVV.

CDR3 bases: TGTGCCAGTAGTATGCAAGCAGGGTTAAAGAACATTCAGTACTTC. This codes for CASSMQAGLKNIQYF. This sequence joins TRBV19 and TRBJ2-4, with a weak D call TRBD1 (5 bases). Germline CDR1 and CDR2: LNHDA and SQIVND (reference sequence). CDR3 size: 15 residues. The V end lost 3 bases, the J end lost 7 bases, and 16 bases lay between the germline ends.

The chain employs TRBV19 and TRBJ1-6, with D perhaps matching TRBD1 (6 bases). Germline V lookup: CDR1 LNHDA, CDR2 SQIVND (reference sequence). CDR3 size: 17 residues. Trimming removed 5 bases from V and 6 bases from J, with 20 bases in between. DNA of the CDR3: TGTGCCAGTAGTCGAAAACTGTGGACAGATTTTAATTCACCCCTCCACTTT. Protein sequence: CASSRKLWTDFNSPLHF.

The CDR3 coding sequence is TGCGCCAGCAGCTTGGGTGGCAGTCAAGAGACCCAGTACTTC. Its translation is CASSLGGSQETQYF. This chain uses TRBV5-1 with TRBJ2-5; D unresolved. The CDR3 is 14 residues long. V lost 0 bases and J lost 2, with 8 bases in between. Germline lookup yields CDR1 SGHRS and CDR2 YFSETQ.

V is TRBV28 and J is TRBJ2-7; D call uncertain. This CDR3 comprises 16 residues. Germline CDR1 and CDR2: MDHEN and SYDVKM. Trimming pared 3 bases from V and 1 base from J, leaving 16 bases between. The DNA for the CDR3 is TGTGCCAGCAGTTTTTGGTTGGCGCGGCCGTCCTACGAGCAGTACTTC. Translated, it gives CASSFWLARPSYEQYF. Variable domain in full (rest from reference TRBV28 and TRBJ2-7): DVKVTQSSRYLVKRTGEKVFLECVQDMDHENMFWYRQDPGLGLRLIYFSYDVKMKEKGDIPEGYSVSREKKERFSLILESASTNQTSMYLCASSFWLARPSYEQYFGPGTRLTVT.

This clone was recorded at least ten times. The V and J genes are TRBV5-6 and TRBJ1-1, with D possibly matching TRBD1 (5 bases). Trimming took off 6 bases at V and 6 bases at J, with 24 bases between the two ends. CDR1 is SGHDT and CDR2 is YYEEEE in the germline V gene. The CDR3 is 16 amino acids. CDR3 loop: CASTLPGRGGVAEAFF. The CDR3, as DNA: TGTGCCAGCACCCTCCCGGGTAGAGGAGGGGTAGCTGAAGCTTTCTTT.

This clone was found a few times. This chain uses TRBV4-3 with TRBJ2-7, with TRBD1 matching 12 bases. The V segment lost 4 bases and the J segment 6 bases; nucleotides outside the gene matches: 7. The germline V gene has CDR1 LGHNA and CDR2 YSLEER. The length of the CDR3 is 15 residues. The DNA for the CDR3 is TGCGCCAGCAGCCTGTACGGGACAGGGGGCTCCGAGCAGTACTTC. Amino acid sequence: CASSLYGTGGSEQYF.

J is TRBJ1-1 and V is TRBV7-5; the table's D call of TRBD1 was not tested on the DNA. TRBV7-5 is a documented pseudogene. This CDR3 has 15 amino acids. The CDR3 nucleotides are TGTGCCAGAAGCTCCGCAGGGGGCTGGGACACTGAAGCTTTCTTT. Amino acids: CARSSAGGWDTEAFF.

The CDR3 nucleotides are TGTGCCAGCAGTTTACAGGGGGCTTATAATTCACCCCTCCACTTT. Its translation: CASSLQGAYNSPLHF. This chain uses TRBV28 with TRBJ1-6; 8 nucleotides match TRBD1. This CDR3 comprises 15 residues. Trimming removed 2 bases from V and 4 bases from J; junction bases left unmatched: 1. Germline CDR1 is MDHEN and CDR2 is SYDVKM.

The chain couples TRBV12-2 to TRBJ1-1; the table names TRBD1, a call not compared with the DNA. TRBV12-2 is a known pseudogene. The CDR3 totals 18 residues. This CDR3 reads CASRLDRRDRAFNREAFF. CDR3 DNA sequence: TGTGCAAGTCGCTTGGATCGGCGGGACAGGGCCTTTAACCGTGAAGCTTTCTTT.

This clone appeared once. J is TRBJ2-3 and V is TRBV18; 12 bases agree with TRBD2. Germline V CDR1 and CDR2: KGHSH, LQKENI. This CDR3 spans 18 amino acids. J gave up 2 bases and V 3 bases, and 9 bases lay outside the gene matches. The CDR3 bases are TGTGCCAGCTCACCTTACCCCCTAGCGGGGGGGATCACAGATACGCAGTATTTT. Its translation: CASSPYPLAGGITDTQYF.

This clone showed up just a few times. The chain couples TRBV10-3 to TRBJ2-7; 9 positions agree with TRBD1. CDR3 size: 14 residues. Germline trimming cut 6 bases from V and 9 bases from J; bases unmatched to any gene: 12. The germline V gene encodes CDR1 ENHRY and CDR2 SYGVKD. The CDR3 DNA reads TGTGCCATCAGCACAGACAGGGGGATAGCGGGGCAGTACTTC. Translation: CAISTDRGIAGQYF.

V is TRBV28 and J is TRBJ2-7; possibly TRBD2 for D (5 bases). CDR1 and CDR2 from the germline V gene are MDHEN and SYDVKM. The CDR3 is 14 amino acids. V dropped 8 bases and J dropped 4 bases, with 18 bases sitting between them. The CDR3 nucleotides read TGTGCCAGCCTTACCCCAAGCGGTAGGTACGAGCAGTACTTC. Its protein is CASLTPSGRYEQYF. The whole variable domain, filled in from reference TRBV28 and TRBJ2-7, reads DVKVTQSSRYLVKRTGEKVFLECVQDMDHENMFWYRQDPGLGLRLIYFSYDVKMKEKGDIPEGYSVSREKKERFSLILESASTNQTSMYLCASLTPSGRYEQYFGPGTRLTVT.

The V call is TRBV6-5, the J call TRBJ1-5; no reliable D call. The CDR3 consists of 13 residues. The V gene lost 3 bases and the J gene lost 7 bases, with 10 bases spanning the gap. CDR1 is MNHEY, CDR2 SVGAGI, per germline. CDR3 nucleotides: TGTGCCAGCAGTTATACCAGATCCCAGCCCCAGCATTTT. This codes for CASSYTRSQPQHF.

The V and J genes are TRBV29-1 and TRBJ1-2; D possibly corresponds to TRBD1 (6 bases). V shed 3 bases and J shed 2 bases, with 10 bases lying between them. This CDR3 is built from 13 residues. Germline values: CDR1 SQVTM, CDR2 ANQGSEA. Here the CDR3 DNA reads TGCAGCGTTGATACAGGGTTCAACTATGGCTACACCTTC. Protein sequence: CSVDTGFNYGYTF. The full variable domain, rest sourced from reference TRBV29-1 and TRBJ1-2, is SAVISQKPSRDICQRGTSLTIQCQVDSQVTMMFWYRQQPGQSLTLIATANQGSEATYESGFVIDKFPISRPNLTFSTLTVSNMSPEDSSIYLCSVDTGFNYGYTFGSGTRLTVV.